This is a list of T cell receptor beta chains from one sample in a study of molecular identifiers for immune sequencing clone quantification. TCRdb re-analysed the PCR reads in MiXCR, keeping a single row per CDR3 protein. The table records approximately 680,000 distinct CDR3 sequences, about 25% of them present only once. The sequencing input was naive CD8+ T cells from blood, with Jurkat cell RNA spiked in. Every receptor here comes from a human donor in good health. Some libraries in this study had Jurkat cell RNA spiked in. Both conserved end residues are part of each CDR3. The D gene is left open where the match is weak. Size is stated for part of the rows, as once, few or many counts, or as a class when the clone is expanded.

CSVEEQGGYGYTF TGCAGCGTTGAAGAGCAGGGCGGCTATGGCTACACCTTC TRBV29-1 . many TRBJ1-2
CASRPGPRTEALF TGTGCCAGCAGACCGGGGCCCAGGACTGAAGCTCTCTTT TRBV6-5 . . TRBJ1-1
CASSLSPTGGDYGYTF TGTGCCAGCAGCTTATCCCCCACAGGGGGCGACTATGGCTACACCTTC TRBV7-9 TRBD1 . TRBJ1-2
CASSIEGGTLTYEQYF TGTGCCAGCAGCATCGAAGGGGGGACTCTAACCTACGAGCAGTACTTC TRBV5-6 . many TRBJ2-7
CASSVPDGLNEKLFF TGTGCCAGTAGTGTCCCGGACGGGCTGAATGAAAAACTGTTTTTT TRBV19 . . TRBJ1-4
CASSHGQSYYGYTF TGTGCCAGCAGCCATGGACAGTCTTACTATGGCTACACCTTC TRBV7-9 . . TRBJ1-2
CASSQDSPQGENYGYTF TGTGCCAGCAGCCAAGATAGCCCGCAGGGCGAGAACTATGGCTACACCTTC TRBV4-2 . few TRBJ1-2
CASSVGLAGVTDTQYF TGTGCCAGCAGCGTCGGACTAGCGGGGGTTACAGATACGCAGTATTTT TRBV9 TRBD2 many TRBJ2-3
CASSRDRKGAQNTGELFF TGCGCCAGCAGCCGAGATCGGAAGGGGGCCCAGAACACCGGGGAGCTGTTTTTT TRBV4-3 TRBD1 . TRBJ2-2
CASSFATGDEQYF TGTGCCAGCAGCTTTGCAACAGGGGACGAGCAGTACTTC TRBV5-6 TRBD1 many TRBJ2-7
CSVELGGNQPQHF TGCAGCGTTGAGTTGGGTGGCAATCAGCCCCAGCATTTT TRBV29-1 . many TRBJ1-5
CASSLGGQGAGELFF TGTGCCAGCAGCTTAGGAGGGCAGGGGGCCGGGGAGCTGTTTTTT TRBV13 TRBD1 many TRBJ2-2
CASSQDPAATGGERPQHF TGCGCCAGCAGCCAAGACCCCGCAGCCACAGGGGGCGAACGGCCCCAGCATTTT TRBV4-1 TRBD1 few TRBJ1-5